The present TCR beta chain was sequenced within a study of regulatory T cells in long-lasting Graves disease. Whole-study results and caveats: Newly diagnosed disease favored TRBV20-1 and TRBJ2-1 over persistent disease. It was peripheral blood alone, not thyroid tissue, that was studied.

CDR3 size: 15 residues. J lost 6 bases, V lost 5 bases, and 7 bases had no gene match. Germline CDR1 and CDR2: DFQATT and SNEGSKA (reference sequence). The time point denotes: newly diagnosed GD, antithyroid drugs for less than 3 months. PBMC RNA served as the TCR library source. Construction of TCR beta libraries relied on iRepertoire HTBI primers and on Arm-PCR targeting CDR3 regions. TCRdb reanalysed the multiplex PCR reads using MiXCR and keeps one entry per CDR3 protein. The sample contains some 350,000 distinct CDR3 sequences, roughly 17% of which appear only once. This clonotype was observed at least ten times. Antigen: not known. The same sample was also studied in work on T cells in Graves' hyperthyroidism and ophthalmopathy.

Sample: peripheral blood mononuclear cells (PBMCs), taken at new diagnosis, from a patient treated with antithyroid drugs. The J gene is TRBJ2-1, the V gene TRBV20-1, with 13 bases lining up with TRBD2. This receptor was identified in a woman between 18 and 30 years old with Graves disease. Here the CDR3 DNA reads TGCAGTGCTCCTGGGACTAGCGGGATCCGCAATGAGCAGTTCTTC. Amino acids: CSAPGTSGIRNEQFF.